This T cell receptor beta chain appears in the sequencing data of a study of blood T cell repertoires in COVID-19. Method: immunoSEQ multiplex PCR; TCRdb's copy keeps in-frame clones and lacks some. The repertoire includes under 250,000 clones, about 94% of them detected once, and more than 0.7% sits in the top ten. J lost 3 bases, V lost 1 base, and 1 base had no gene match. This CDR3 contains 14 residues. Germline V gene sequence: CDR1 GTSNPN, CDR2 SVGIG (reference sequence). The TCR comes from a man aged 55 to 69 with COVID-19, enrolled during active disease. Sequencing input: peripheral blood. J is TRBJ1-5 and V is TRBV30; 9 bases are shared with TRBD1. As DNA, the CDR3 is TGTGCCTGGAGTGGGACAGGGGTCAATCAGCCCCAGCATTTT. Translation gives CAWSGTGVNQPQHF.